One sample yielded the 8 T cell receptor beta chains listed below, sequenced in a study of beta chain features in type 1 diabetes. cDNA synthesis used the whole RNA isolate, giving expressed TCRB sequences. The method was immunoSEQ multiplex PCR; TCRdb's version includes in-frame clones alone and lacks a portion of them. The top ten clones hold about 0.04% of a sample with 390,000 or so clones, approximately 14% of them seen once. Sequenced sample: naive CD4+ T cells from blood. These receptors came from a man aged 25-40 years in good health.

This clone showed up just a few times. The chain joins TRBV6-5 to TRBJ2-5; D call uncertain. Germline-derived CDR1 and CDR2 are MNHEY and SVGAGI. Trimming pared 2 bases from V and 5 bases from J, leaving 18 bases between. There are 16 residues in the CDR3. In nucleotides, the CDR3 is TGTGCCAGCAGTTACGCTATCGCGACCCCGACGGAGACCCAGTACTTC. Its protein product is CASSYAIATPTETQYF.

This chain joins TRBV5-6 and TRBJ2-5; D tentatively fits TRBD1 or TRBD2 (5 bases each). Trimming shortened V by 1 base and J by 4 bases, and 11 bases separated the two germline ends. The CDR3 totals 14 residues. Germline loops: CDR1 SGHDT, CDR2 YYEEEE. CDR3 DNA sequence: TGTGCCAGCAGCTTGAAAGGTGGGGGAGAGACCCAGTACTTC. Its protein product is CASSLKGGGETQYF.

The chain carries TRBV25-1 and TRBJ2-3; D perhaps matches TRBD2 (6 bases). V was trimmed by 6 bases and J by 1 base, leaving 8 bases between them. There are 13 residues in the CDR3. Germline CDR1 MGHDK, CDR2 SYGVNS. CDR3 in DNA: TGTGCCAGCAGCGGCGGGGGCACAGATACGCAGTATTTT. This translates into CASSGGGTDTQYF.

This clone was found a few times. The CDR3 DNA reads TGTGCCAGTAGTTCCACGGGACTAGCGGGAGCTGGCACAGATACGCAGTATTTT. Amino acid sequence: CASSSTGLAGAGTDTQYF. The chain links TRBV19 to TRBJ2-3; TRBD2 matches 14 bases. This CDR3 region has 18 residues. Germline CDR1 and CDR2: LNHDA and SQIVND (reference sequence). The trim removed 5 bases at V and 1 base at J, leaving 8 bases unmatched.

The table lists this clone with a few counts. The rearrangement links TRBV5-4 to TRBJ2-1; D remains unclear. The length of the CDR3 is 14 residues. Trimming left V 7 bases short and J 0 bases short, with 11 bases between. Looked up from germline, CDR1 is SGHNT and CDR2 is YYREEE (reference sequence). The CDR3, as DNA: TGTGCCAGCGCTGGGTCCAGCTCCTACAATGAGCAGTTCTTC. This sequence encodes CASAGSSSYNEQFF.

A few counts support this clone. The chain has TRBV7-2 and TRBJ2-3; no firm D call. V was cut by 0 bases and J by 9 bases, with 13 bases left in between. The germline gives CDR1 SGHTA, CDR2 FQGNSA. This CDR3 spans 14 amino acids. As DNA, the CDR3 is TGTGCCAGCAGCTTAGCAGAGAAATCGAAGACGCAGTATTTT. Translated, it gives CASSLAEKSKTQYF.

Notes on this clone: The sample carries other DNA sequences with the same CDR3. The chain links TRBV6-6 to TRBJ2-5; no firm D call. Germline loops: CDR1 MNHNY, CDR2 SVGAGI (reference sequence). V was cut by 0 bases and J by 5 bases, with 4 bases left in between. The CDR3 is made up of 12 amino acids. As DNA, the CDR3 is TGTGCCAGCAGTTACTCGAGCGAGACCCAGTACTTC. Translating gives CASSYSSETQYF.

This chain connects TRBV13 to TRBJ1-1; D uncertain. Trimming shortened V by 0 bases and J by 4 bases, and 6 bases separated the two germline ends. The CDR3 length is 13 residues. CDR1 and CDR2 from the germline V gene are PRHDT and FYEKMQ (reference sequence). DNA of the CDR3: TGTGCCAGCAGCTTAGGTCAGAGCACTGAAGCTTTCTTT. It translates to CASSLGQSTEAFF.